This T cell receptor (beta chain) was recovered during a study of blood T cell repertoires in COVID-19. About the research overall: COVID-19 samples, acute and convalescent, were from the United States, Italy and Spain. PBMCs, B-cell-depleted T cells, or T cells were the source of the cDNA or gDNA that made up the material.

V lost 3 bases, J lost 4 bases, and 6 bases stayed unmatched. CDR3 length equals 14 residues. Germline V gene sequence: CDR1 MNHEY, CDR2 SMNVEV (reference sequence). Per the original methods: How many nucleated cells were present was estimated from reference gene primer amplification. Sequencing used immunoSEQ multiplex PCR; TCRdb keeps in-frame clones, though not all of them. V and J calls and clone size follow that table, whereas D and trimming were derived from the DNA. The sample shows fewer than 250,000 clones, approximately 87% of them seen only once. The receptor was isolated from a woman in her forties or fifties with acute or convalescent COVID-19. The sequenced sample was peripheral blood. The gene calls are TRBV27 and TRBJ2-7; 7 bases are a match to TRBD1. The CDR3 nucleotides read TGTGCCAGCAGTTTGGGGGACAGCCTGTACGAGCAGTACTTC. It specifies CASSLGDSLYEQYF.